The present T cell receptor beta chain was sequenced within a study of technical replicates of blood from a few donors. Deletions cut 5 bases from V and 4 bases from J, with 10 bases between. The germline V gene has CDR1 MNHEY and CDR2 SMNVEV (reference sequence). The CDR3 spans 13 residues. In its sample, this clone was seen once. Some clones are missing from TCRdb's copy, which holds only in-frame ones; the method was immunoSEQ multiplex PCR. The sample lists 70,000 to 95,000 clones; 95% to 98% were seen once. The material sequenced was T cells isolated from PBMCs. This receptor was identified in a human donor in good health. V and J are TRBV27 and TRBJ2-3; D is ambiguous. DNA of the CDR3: TGTGCCAGCAGTGTCCTTACAGCAGATACGCAGTATTTT. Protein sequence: CASSVLTADTQYF.